This T cell receptor (beta chain) stems from a study of T cell responses to AZD1222 COVID-19 vaccine (dated by TCRdb to 2020 to 2022). The study in broad terms: TCR sequencing was performed for 230 to 250 trial participants, of whom some 200 were given two doses of AZD1222 and around 25 were given two doses of MenACWY control vaccine. Trial participants were enrolled by age into subgroups of 18-55, 56-69 and 70-plus years, and around 140, 26 and 57 TCR-sequenced participants, respectively, were included in these subgroups.

Inclusive of the bounding cysteine and phenylalanine, the CDR3 is 15 residues long. The sequence is cut down to CDR3 DNA, 45 bases in frame from base 1. Trimmed from V: 1 base; trimmed from J: 2 bases; junction bases lacking a gene match: 3. CDR1 LNHDA and CDR2 SQIVND are derived from the germline V gene (reference sequence). The time point label for this specimen denotes: about 28 days (+/-7) after the second vaccine dose. AZD1222 recipients whose second dose came at about 4 weeks and those whose second dose came at about 12 weeks were combined into one group, since spike-specific TCR depth and breadth did not differ between the two schedules. Vaccinee samples came from UK trials COV001 and COV002, including a single-blind randomized controlled phase 2/3 trial of AZD1222 (ChAdOx1 nCoV-19) in healthy adults. For TCRbeta chain sequencing, PBMC samples were collected from trial participants at day 0 and at day 28 after the second dose.

A few counts support this clone. What this receptor recognizes is not known. No base qualities exist here, and no much larger clone lies one base off it. Overall study outcomes, separate from this receptor: After two AZD1222 doses, both the breadth and the depth of spike-specific TCRs were significantly higher than at day 0 and than in MenACWY recipients. Vaccine-associated CD4 TCRs spanned the whole spike protein, with dominant responses in regions 160-218 and 743-854. Nearly half of unique spike-specific TCRs reportedly recognized epitopes outside regions mutated in the B.1.351 and B.1.1.7 variants. In the small 56-69-year group, the increase in depth fell short of significance, most likely because of low power. Conclusions about previously exposed vaccinees are limited, since just five or six AZD1222 recipients were seropositive for SARS-CoV-2 at baseline. Because no day 14 peak-response samples were available, the repertoires could be characterized only after the peak T cell response. Participants were mostly white British, with more females than males. The authors suggested clonal diversity may have been underestimated.

The CDR3 regions of human TCRbeta chains were subjected to immunosequencing. Per the source publication's procedure: Repertoire TCRs were matched against a reference library of SARS-CoV-2-specific TCRs generated with the MIRA antigen-specificity platform. Breadth was defined as the fraction of unique TCRs that were SARS-CoV-2-associated, and depth was defined as the fraction of total T cells that were SARS-CoV-2-associated. Using the MIRA data, each spike-specific TCR was mapped to the spike region that the TCR reacts to and placed in a CD4 or CD8 class. Log10-transformed breadth and depth values were compared by one-way ANOVA with Sidak's multiple comparisons tests. The table comes from immuneACCESS by way of TCRdb, which keeps in-frame sequences with V and J called. Part of the clones is missing from these tables; in studies checked, under half for an unresolved V gene and the rest for unknown reasons. That table is the source of V, J and clone size, and D and trimming were worked out from the DNA. The sample contains roughly 110,000 clones, roughly nine tenths of them found a single time. The ten top clones hold around 4.7% of the sample.

The rearranged segments are TRBV19 and TRBJ2-7; 9 bases in between match TRBD1. The TCR sequence derives from an adult who received the AZD1222 COVID-19 vaccine. The sample was peripheral blood, taken 28 days after the second AZD1222 dose. The bases are TGTGCCAGTAGTATAGTATGGGACAGGGCCTACGAGCAGTACTTC. It encodes CASSIVWDRAYEQYF.